The 5 T cell receptor beta chains listed next were all sequenced from one sample in a study of cytotoxic CD8 clonotypes in ibrutinib-treated CLL (TCRdb year 2021). The library was produced with the immunoSEQ multiplex PCR assay. The source is immuneACCESS, and TCRdb retained only in-frame sequences with V and J called. Part of the clones is not carried over; for the studies checked, unresolved V genes explain less than half of this, and the remainder is unexplained. Recorded for this sample are 160,000 or so clones; approximately 80% of them occurred a single time. The ten largest clones take up over 4.5% of the sample. The sample's time point, from its label and the paper: roughly 2 years on ibrutinib. Sequencing was performed on PBMCs, taken after 24 months of ibrutinib treatment. These receptors all come from a human donor with chronic lymphocytic leukemia.

This chain links TRBV2 with TRBJ1-4, with 7 bases identical to TRBD1. CDR1 SNHLY and CDR2 FYNNEI come from the germline V gene. The CDR3 sequence is 15 residues long. V was pared by 6 bases and J by 5 bases, with 9 bases of the junction left unmatched. The chain's CDR3 is CASRLVGTDNEKLFF. The DNA of the CDR3 is TGTGCCAGCAGGCTAGTCGGGACAGACAATGAAAAACTGTTTTTT. Complete variable domain (other parts from reference TRBV2 and TRBJ1-4): EPEVTQTPSHQVTQMGQEVILRCVPISNHLYFYWYRQILGQKVEFLVSFYNNEISEKSEIFDDQFSVERPDGSNFTLKIRSTKLEDSAMYFCASRLVGTDNEKLFFGSGTQLSVL.

The chain uses TRBV19 and TRBJ1-6, with no clear D. Germline values: CDR1 LNHDA, CDR2 SQIVND (reference sequence). V shed 2 bases and J shed 8 bases, with 10 bases lying between them. This CDR3 contains 14 residues. The CDR3 loop reads CASSISGYDSPLHF. CDR3 bases: TGTGCCAGTAGTATATCGGGGTATGATTCACCCCTCCACTTT.

The chain combines TRBV27 with TRBJ1-1, with D uncertain. In germline, CDR1 is MNHEY, CDR2 SMNVEV (reference sequence). Trimming stripped 2 bases from V and 7 bases from J, with 8 bases between. The CDR3 consists of 12 residues. CDR3 DNA sequence: TGTGCCAGCAGTTTAACTGGCAGTGAAGCTTTCTTT. This encodes CASSLTGSEAFF.

J is TRBJ2-3 and V is TRBV5-4; D perhaps matches TRBD2 (7 bases). The CDR3 contains 15 residues. The V gene lost 0 bases and the J gene lost 1 base, with 9 bases spanning the gap. Germline V gives CDR1 SGHNT, CDR2 YYREEE (reference sequence). The CDR3 protein is CASSLAGGRTDTQYF. The CDR3 coding sequence is TGTGCCAGCAGCTTGGCGGGGGGCCGCACAGATACGCAGTATTTT.

This chain links TRBV4-2 with TRBJ2-1; D may match TRBD1 or TRBD2 (5 bases each). The CDR3 runs 13 residues. V shed 4 bases and J shed 10 bases, with 14 bases lying between them. Germline-derived CDR1 and CDR2 are LGHNA and YNFKEQ. CDR3 residues: CASSLGTLGEQFF. CDR3 nucleotides: TGTGCCAGCAGCCTGGGGACCTTGGGGGAGCAGTTCTTC.